A selection of T cell receptor beta chains follows, all from one sample in a study of cytomegalovirus exposure and HLA in healthy donors. This table comes from immunoSEQ multiplex PCR, and its TCRdb copy is limited to in-frame clones, with some not included. The repertoire includes approximately 160,000 clones, over 70% of them detected once, and 1.3% sits in the top ten. The sequenced sample consisted of PBMCs. The receptors shown here come from a man in his forties or fifties in good health and CMV-seropositive. CDR3s include the opening cysteine and the closing phenylalanine or tryptophan. Only part of the rows carry a size: once, few, many, or a class if the clone is expanded.

clone size,J gene,V gene,CDR3 protein
.,TRBJ2-1,TRBV5-8,CASSNRGGRGVHEQFF
.,TRBJ1-2,TRBV18,CASSPIGDTSNYGYTF
.,TRBJ2-5,TRBV27,CASSEGISLIQETQYF
.,TRBJ2-3,TRBV28,CASSLWAGTQYF
.,TRBJ1-1,TRBV10-3,CAISETVNTEAFF
few,TRBJ2-6,TRBV7-3,CASRDSGANVLTF
.,TRBJ2-2,TRBV2,CASTREQGNTGELFF
.,TRBJ2-5,TRBV27,CASSLGQEVYF
.,TRBJ1-4,TRBV5-1,CASSLMTGGDEKLFF
.,TRBJ2-3,TRBV9,CASSLQGTDTQYF
.,TRBJ2-2,TRBV6-1,CASSVAGGGNTGELFF
.,TRBJ2-7,TRBV19,CASSIDRTYEQYF
.,TRBJ2-7,TRBV6-1,CASSEVGGWSEQYF
.,TRBJ1-2,TRBV30,CARGSGTDNYGYTF
.,TRBJ2-1,TRBV9,CASSRGTGEGEQFF
.,TRBJ1-3,TRBV5-4,CASSFAPDKTGNTIYF
.,TRBJ1-1,TRBV5-5,CASSTVPGQGTNTEAFF
once,TRBJ2-2,TRBV7-9,CASSTSQGKAGELFF
.,TRBJ2-2,TRBV5-1,CASSLSGGWTGELFF
.,TRBJ1-1,TRBV5-5,CASSLDPSAENTEAFF
.,TRBJ2-6,TRBV14,CASSPTGLLGANVLTF
.,TRBJ1-1,TRBV18,CASSPPRQGMSTEAFF
few,TRBJ1-6,TRBV11-2,CASSPDTAYNSPLHF
.,TRBJ2-2,TRBV7-2,CASSIGTGELFF
.,TRBJ2-3,TRBV5-6,CASSLATSPNTQYF
.,TRBJ1-4,TRBV28,CASSSPGQGATNEKLFF
.,TRBJ2-3,TRBV9,CASSGGLFTDTQYF
.,TRBJ2-2,TRBV4-3,CASSRKTGDTGELFF